This entry concerns a single T cell receptor (beta chain). Its antigen is undetermined. Investigators isolated RNA and reverse transcribed it into cDNA to act as the sequencing template. The assay was immunoSEQ multiplex PCR, and TCRdb's table has in-frame clones only and misses some. The data show fewer than 200,000 clones, under 60% seen once. Treatment in this sample: oral pan-JAK inhibitor, 5-10 mg twice daily. This record comes from a study of CD8+ T cells in alopecia areata. Study-wide background: Patients remained on tofacitinib for 6 to 18 months and then went 6 months without it.

The CDR3 sequence is 14 residues long. V shed 0 bases and J shed 4 bases, with 7 bases lying between them. From germline, CDR1 is SGHDT and CDR2 YYEEEE. Broader study findings: With tofacitinib ongoing, many expanded lesional clones persisted in both scalp and blood. Tofacitinib produced a significant decrease in scalp clonality and in expanded CD8+ clones among the top 100.

Specimen: CD8+ T cells sorted from blood, collected at week 24, from a patient treated with tofacitinib. V is TRBV5-6 and J is TRBJ1-4; D gene uncertain. The receptor was isolated from a human donor with alopecia areata. The CDR3 reads CASSLGSLNEKLFF. The DNA of the CDR3 is TGTGCCAGCAGCTTGGGGTCCCTTAATGAAAAACTGTTTTTT.